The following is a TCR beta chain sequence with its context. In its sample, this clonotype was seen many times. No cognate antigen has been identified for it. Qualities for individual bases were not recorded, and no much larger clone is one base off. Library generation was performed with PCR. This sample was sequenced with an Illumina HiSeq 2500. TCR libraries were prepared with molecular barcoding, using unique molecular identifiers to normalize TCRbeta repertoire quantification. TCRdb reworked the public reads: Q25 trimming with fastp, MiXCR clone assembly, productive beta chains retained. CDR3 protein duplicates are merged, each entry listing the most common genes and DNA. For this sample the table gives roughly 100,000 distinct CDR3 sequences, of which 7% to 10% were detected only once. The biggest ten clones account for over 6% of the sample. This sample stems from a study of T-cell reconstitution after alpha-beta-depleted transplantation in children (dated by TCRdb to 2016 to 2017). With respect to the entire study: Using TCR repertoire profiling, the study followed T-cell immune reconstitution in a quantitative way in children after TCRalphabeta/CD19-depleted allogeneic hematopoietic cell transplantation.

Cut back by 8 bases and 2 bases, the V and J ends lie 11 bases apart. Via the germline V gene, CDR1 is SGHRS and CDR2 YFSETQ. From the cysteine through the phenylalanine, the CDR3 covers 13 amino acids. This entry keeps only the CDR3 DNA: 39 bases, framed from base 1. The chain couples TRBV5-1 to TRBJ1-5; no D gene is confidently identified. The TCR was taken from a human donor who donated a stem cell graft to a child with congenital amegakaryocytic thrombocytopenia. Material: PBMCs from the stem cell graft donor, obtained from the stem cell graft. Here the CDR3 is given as CARPSSGNQPQHF. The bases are TGCGCCAGACCGTCTTCCGGCAATCAGCCCCAGCATTTT.